The entry that follows covers one T cell receptor beta chain sequence. Which antigen it targets is not known. No clone much larger than this one lies a single base away; base qualities are absent. The record originates from a study of T cell responses to AZD1222 COVID-19 vaccine (dated by TCRdb to the early 2020s). Study-level background: Because spike-specific TCR depth and breadth did not differ between the two schedules, AZD1222 recipients who got a second dose at roughly 4 weeks were pooled with those who got a second dose at roughly 12 weeks. TCR sequencing was performed for more than 230 trial participants, of whom around 210 were given two doses of AZD1222 and about 25 were given two doses of MenACWY control vaccine. Trial participants were enrolled into age subgroups of 18-55, 56-69 and 70-plus years, which contained roughly 150, 30 and 60 TCR-sequenced participants, respectively. Broad study findings and their caveats: After two AZD1222 doses, spike-specific TCR breadth and depth were significantly higher than at day 0 and than in MenACWY recipients. Nearly half of unique spike-specific TCRs reportedly recognized epitopes outside regions mutated in the B.1.351 and B.1.1.7 variants. No day 14 peak-response samples were available, so repertoires were characterized only after the peak T cell response. The whole spike protein was spanned by vaccine-associated CD4 TCRs, and dominant responses were seen in regions 160-218 and 743-854. Conclusions about previously exposed vaccinees were limited because only six AZD1222 recipients were SARS-CoV-2 seropositive at baseline. Participants were mostly white British and included more females than males, and it was suggested by the authors that clonal diversity may have been underestimated. The 56-69-year group was small, and its depth increase did not reach significance, likely because of low power.

The CDR3 regions of human TCRbeta chains were analyzed by immunosequencing. On the study's bioinformatics: TCRs in the repertoires were matched against a reference library of SARS-CoV-2-specific TCRs that had been generated with the MIRA antigen-specificity platform. Breadth was defined as the fraction of unique TCRs that were SARS-CoV-2-associated, and depth was defined as the fraction of total T cells that were SARS-CoV-2-associated. Using the MIRA data, every spike-specific TCR was mapped to the spike region that the TCR reacted to and assigned to either a CD4 or a CD8 class. Log10-transformed breadth and depth values were compared by one-way ANOVA with Sidak's multiple comparisons tests. Held by TCRdb, this immuneACCESS table contains in-frame sequences only and omits some clones. Under half of the omission traces to an unresolved V gene where checked; the cause of the rest is unknown. V, J and clone size derive from that table, while D and trimming were established from the DNA sequence. Present in this sample are roughly 150,000 clones, around nine tenths of which were seen just once. The ten largest account for 1.6% of the sample.

Taken with the paper, the label for time point translates to: baseline before first vaccination. The vaccinee samples were drawn from two UK trials, COV001 and COV002, one of which was a single-blind randomized controlled phase 2/3 trial testing AZD1222 (ChAdOx1 nCoV-19) in healthy adults. For TCRbeta chain sequencing, PBMC samples from trial participants were taken at day 0 and at day 28 after the second dose. For this chain, trimming is 2 bases at the V end and 4 bases at the J end, and the number of junction bases without a gene match is 7. The CDR3 sequence holds 15 residues, the cysteine and phenylalanine included. The sequence is cut down to CDR3 DNA, 45 bases in frame from base 1. CDR1 SGHTA and CDR2 FQGNSA are derived from the germline V gene.

The chain is assembled from TRBV7-2 and TRBJ2-5, with 7 bases aligning to TRBD2. The specimen was peripheral blood, collected on day 0 of AZD1222 vaccination. The sequence derives from an adult in good health. The CDR3 has the sequence CASSLWVAGVETQYF. The nucleotide sequence reads TGTGCCAGCAGCTTATGGGTGGCGGGAGTAGAGACCCAGTACTTC.